These 5 T cell receptor beta chains came from one sample sequenced in a study of T cells in Graves' hyperthyroidism and ophthalmopathy (dated by TCRdb to the late 2010s). Preparation of the library involved multiplex PCR. TCRdb records Illumina HiSeq 2000 as the sequencer. The TCR beta CDR3 regions were amplified from RNA transcripts. A first-round RT-PCR of the TCR CDR3 used the HTBI primer set with the Qiagen OneStep RT-PCR kit. In TCRdb, the public reads were trimmed at Q25 with fastp and aligned with MiXCR, with productive beta chains retained. Rows merge per CDR3 protein into single entries with the most common DNA and genes. This sample holds 500,000 to 650,000 distinct CDR3 sequences; around 13% were observed only once. The ten largest clones add up to approximately 13% of the sample. Input material: blood. The source is a woman in her forties or fifties with Graves' ophthalmopathy.

This clonotype was recorded at least ten times. The rearrangement joins TRBV7-2 to TRBJ2-3, with D perhaps matching TRBD1 or TRBD2 (5 bases each). The CDR3 loop spans 13 amino acids. Trimming shortened V by 5 bases and J by 11 bases, and 17 bases separated the two germline ends. Germline V CDR1 and CDR2: SGHTA, FQGNSA. The DNA of the CDR3 is TGTGCCAGCAGCCCAGGACCACGGGACGGGCAGTATTTT. Translation: CASSPGPRDGQYF.

This clonotype was picked up many times. The chain combines TRBV7-2 with TRBJ2-3; D is perhaps TRBD2 (5 bases). V was pared by 5 bases and J by 1 base, with 13 bases between. The length of the CDR3 is 15 residues. Germline-derived CDR1 and CDR2 are SGHTA and FQGNSA. This CDR3 is CASSPRGLRTDTQYF. The DNA of the CDR3 is TGTGCCAGCAGCCCCAGAGGACTTCGCACAGATACGCAGTATTTT.

Ten or more counts support this clonotype. The rearrangement joins TRBV29-1 to TRBJ1-2; tentative D call: TRBD1 (5 bases). From germline, CDR1 is SQVTM and CDR2 ANQGSEA. CDR3 size: 12 residues. Trimming pared 3 bases from V and 8 bases from J, leaving 13 bases between. The CDR3 DNA reads as TGCAGCGTTGACGGGACGGGAGGGGGCTACACCTTC. The encoded protein is CSVDGTGGGYTF.

This clonotype appeared many times. The chain links TRBV7-9 to TRBJ1-1; the D gene is possibly TRBD1 (6 bases). This CDR3 contains 16 residues. V was clipped by 4 bases and J by 4 bases, with 19 bases between them. Germline V gives CDR1 SEHNR, CDR2 FQNEAQ (reference sequence). CDR3 sequence: CASSYFPTGRGTEAFF. The DNA of the CDR3 is TGTGCCAGCAGCTACTTCCCGACAGGCCGAGGCACTGAAGCTTTCTTT.

This clonotype showed up many times. The chain combines TRBV4-1 with TRBJ2-7, with a possible D match to TRBD1 (6 bases). In germline, CDR1 is MGHRA, CDR2 YSYEKL. V lost 8 bases, J lost 2 bases, and 16 bases lay in between. This CDR3 has 14 residues. The CDR3 DNA reads TGCGCCAGCTCGGATGACAGGTTCACCTACGAGCAGTACTTC. It encodes CASSDDRFTYEQYF.